This T cell receptor (beta chain) was sequenced during a study of blood T cell repertoires in COVID-19. This clone occurred a few times. The CDR3 extends over 13 amino acids. Trimming took off 5 bases at V and 4 bases at J, with 11 bases between the two ends. Sequencing was performed with immunoSEQ multiplex PCR; in TCRdb, only in-frame clones are kept and a portion is missing. The sample lists roughly 230,000 clones; roughly 84% were seen once. The Seattle patients joined while their infection was active and were tracked longitudinally afterward. The receptor's source is an elderly woman with COVID-19, enrolled during active disease. The J gene is TRBJ2-5, the V gene TRBV12-3 or TRBV12-4; TRBD1 might be the D (6 bases). The material sequenced was peripheral blood. The chain's CDR3 is CASSGQSRETQYF. The CDR3 bases are TGTGCCAGCAGTGGACAGTCAAGAGAGACCCAGTACTTC.